This T cell receptor (beta chain) was sequenced during a study of blood T cell repertoires in COVID-19. For the study at large: Sites in the United States, Italy and Spain provided acute and convalescent COVID-19 samples.

In the study's own analysis: Amplifying reference gene primers gave estimates of nucleated cell counts. Only in-frame clones appear in the TCRdb table, and some are missing; sequencing was by immunoSEQ multiplex PCR. V, J and clone size reflect that table, while D and trimming were determined from the DNA. The data contain nearly 350,000 clones, 85% to 90% of them seen just once; the ten biggest clones take up approximately 7.3%. The sample holds one count of this clone. The specimen sequenced was peripheral blood. The sequence was collected from a woman in her 70s with COVID-19, enrolled during active disease.

The CDR3 DNA reads TGTGCCAGCAGCCAGGGGGACAGGGGGAACACCGGGGAGCTGTTTTTT. Translating it yields CASSQGDRGNTGELFF. V gene TRBV4-2 combines with J gene TRBJ2-2; 10 bases match TRBD1. The germline V gene encodes CDR1 LGHNA and CDR2 YNFKEQ. The V segment lost 3 bases and the J segment 1 base; nucleotides outside the gene matches: 2. The CDR3 spans 16 residues.